Sequencing of this T cell receptor (beta chain) was carried out in a study of blood T cell repertoires in COVID-19. Study in general: Acute-phase and convalescent COVID-19 samples originated in the United States, Italy and Spain. The cDNA or gDNA used as material had been derived from T cells, B-cell-depleted T cells, or PBMCs.

In the original processing: Estimates of nucleated cell counts were drawn from the amplification of reference gene primers. TCRdb's table, derived via immunoSEQ multiplex PCR, lists solely in-frame clones and lacks some. V and J calls and clone size are given by that table; D and trimming were obtained from the DNA. In the table there are approximately 200,000 clones, around nine tenths of which are singletons. The source material was peripheral blood. The TCR comes from a man between 60 and 75 years old who had recovered from COVID-19.

The CDR3 region is CASSSTGYYNEQFF. The CDR3 DNA reads as TGCGCCAGCAGCTCTACAGGGTACTACAATGAGCAGTTCTTC. The chain has TRBV5-1 and TRBJ2-1; D perhaps matches TRBD1 (6 bases). Deletions cut 3 bases from V and 3 bases from J, with 10 bases between. The CDR3 has 14 residues. Germline V gene sequence: CDR1 SGHRS, CDR2 YFSETQ.